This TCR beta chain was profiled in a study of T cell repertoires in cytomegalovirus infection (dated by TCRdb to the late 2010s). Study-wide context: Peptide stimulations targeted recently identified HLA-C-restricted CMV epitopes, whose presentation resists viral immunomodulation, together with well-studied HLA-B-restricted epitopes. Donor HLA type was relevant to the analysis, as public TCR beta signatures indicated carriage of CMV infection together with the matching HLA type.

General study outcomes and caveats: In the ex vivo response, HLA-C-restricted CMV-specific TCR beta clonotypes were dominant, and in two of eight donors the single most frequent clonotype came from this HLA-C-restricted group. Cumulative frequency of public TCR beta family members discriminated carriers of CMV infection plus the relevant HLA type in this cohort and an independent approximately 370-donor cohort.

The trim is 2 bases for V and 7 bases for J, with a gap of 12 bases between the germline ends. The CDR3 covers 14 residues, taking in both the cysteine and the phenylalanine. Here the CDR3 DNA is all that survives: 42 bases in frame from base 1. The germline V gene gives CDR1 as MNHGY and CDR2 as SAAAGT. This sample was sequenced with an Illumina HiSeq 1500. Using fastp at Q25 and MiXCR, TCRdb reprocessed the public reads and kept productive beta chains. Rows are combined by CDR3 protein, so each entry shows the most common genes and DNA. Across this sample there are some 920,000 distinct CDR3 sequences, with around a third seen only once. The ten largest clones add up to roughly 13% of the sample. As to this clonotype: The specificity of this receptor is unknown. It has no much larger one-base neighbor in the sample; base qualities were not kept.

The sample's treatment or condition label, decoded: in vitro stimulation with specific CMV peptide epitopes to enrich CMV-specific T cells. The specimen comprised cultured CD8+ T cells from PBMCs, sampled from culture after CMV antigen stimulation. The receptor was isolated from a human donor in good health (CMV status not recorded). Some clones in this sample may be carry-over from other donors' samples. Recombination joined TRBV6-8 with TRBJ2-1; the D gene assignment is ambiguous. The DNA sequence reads TGTGCCAGCAGTTACGTCCCCTCGGATAATGAGCAGTTCTTC. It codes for CASSYVPSDNEQFF.